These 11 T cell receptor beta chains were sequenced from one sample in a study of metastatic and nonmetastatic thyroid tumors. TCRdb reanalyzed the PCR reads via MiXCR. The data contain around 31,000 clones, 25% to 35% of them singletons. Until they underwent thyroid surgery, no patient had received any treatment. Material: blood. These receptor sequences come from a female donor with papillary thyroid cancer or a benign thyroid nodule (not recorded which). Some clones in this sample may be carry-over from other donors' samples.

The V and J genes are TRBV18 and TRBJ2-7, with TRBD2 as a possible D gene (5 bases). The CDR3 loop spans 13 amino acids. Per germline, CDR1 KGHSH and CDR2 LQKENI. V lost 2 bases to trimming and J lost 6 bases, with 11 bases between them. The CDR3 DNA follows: TGTGCCAGCTCACCAGTGGAGGTAGGCGAGCAGTACTTC. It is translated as CASSPVEVGEQYF.

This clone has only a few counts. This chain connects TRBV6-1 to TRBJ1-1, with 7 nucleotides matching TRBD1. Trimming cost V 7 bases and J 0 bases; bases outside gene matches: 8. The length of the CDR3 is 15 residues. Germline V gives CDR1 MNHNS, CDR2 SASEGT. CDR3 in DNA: TGTGCCAGCATCAGGGGGTCGAACGTGAACACTGAAGCTTTCTTT. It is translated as CASIRGSNVNTEAFF.

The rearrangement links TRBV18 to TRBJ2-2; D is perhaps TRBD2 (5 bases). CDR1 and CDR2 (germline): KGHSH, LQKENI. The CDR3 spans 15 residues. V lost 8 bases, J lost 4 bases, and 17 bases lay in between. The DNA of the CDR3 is TGTGCCAGCAGATCACCGGGGTCCGGCACCGGGGAGCTGTTTTTT. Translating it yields CASRSPGSGTGELFF.

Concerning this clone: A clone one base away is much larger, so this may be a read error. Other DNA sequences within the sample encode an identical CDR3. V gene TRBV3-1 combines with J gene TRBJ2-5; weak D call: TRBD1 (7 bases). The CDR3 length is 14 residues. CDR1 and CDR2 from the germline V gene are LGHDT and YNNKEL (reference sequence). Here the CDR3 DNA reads TGTGCCAGTAGCCAACGACAGGGAGGAGAGACCCAGTACTTC. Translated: CASSQRQGGETQYF.

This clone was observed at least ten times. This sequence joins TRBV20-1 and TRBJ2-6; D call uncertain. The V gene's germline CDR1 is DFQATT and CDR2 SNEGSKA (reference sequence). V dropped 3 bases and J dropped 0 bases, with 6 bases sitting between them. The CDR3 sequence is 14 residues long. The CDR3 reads CSASPSSGANVLTF. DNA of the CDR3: TGCAGTGCTAGTCCCTCCTCTGGGGCCAACGTCCTGACTTTC.

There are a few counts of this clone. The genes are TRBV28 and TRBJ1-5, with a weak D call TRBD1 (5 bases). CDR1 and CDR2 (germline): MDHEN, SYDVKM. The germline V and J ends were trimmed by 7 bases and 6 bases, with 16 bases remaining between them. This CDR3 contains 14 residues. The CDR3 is CASNTGTAIQPQHF. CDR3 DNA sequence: TGTGCCAGCAATACCGGGACCGCCATTCAGCCCCAGCATTTT.

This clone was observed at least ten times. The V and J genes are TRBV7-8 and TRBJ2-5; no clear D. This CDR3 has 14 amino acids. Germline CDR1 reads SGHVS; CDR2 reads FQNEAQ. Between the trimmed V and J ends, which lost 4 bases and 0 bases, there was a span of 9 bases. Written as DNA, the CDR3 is TGTGCCAGCAGCTCCCGGCGGTACCAAGAGACCCAGTACTTC. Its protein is CASSSRRYQETQYF.

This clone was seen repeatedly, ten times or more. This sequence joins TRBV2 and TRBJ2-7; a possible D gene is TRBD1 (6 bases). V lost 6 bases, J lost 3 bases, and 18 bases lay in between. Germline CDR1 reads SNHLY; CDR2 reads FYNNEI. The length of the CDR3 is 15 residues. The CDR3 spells CASSAKGVPLYEQYF. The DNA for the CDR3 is TGTGCCAGCAGCGCAAAGGGGGTCCCTCTCTACGAGCAGTACTTC.

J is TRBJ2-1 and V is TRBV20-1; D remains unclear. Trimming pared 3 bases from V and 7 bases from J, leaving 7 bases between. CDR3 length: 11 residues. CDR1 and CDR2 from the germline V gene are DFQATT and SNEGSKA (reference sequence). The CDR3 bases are TGCAGTGCTAGGCCGCGGAATGAGCAGTTCTTC. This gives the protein CSARPRNEQFF.

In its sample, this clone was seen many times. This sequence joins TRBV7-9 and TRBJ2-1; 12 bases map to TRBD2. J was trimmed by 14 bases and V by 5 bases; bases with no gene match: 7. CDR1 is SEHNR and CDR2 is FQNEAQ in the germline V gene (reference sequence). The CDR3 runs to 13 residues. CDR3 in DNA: TGTGCCAGCAGCAGACTAGCGGGAGTATCTGAGTTCTTC. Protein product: CASSRLAGVSEFF.

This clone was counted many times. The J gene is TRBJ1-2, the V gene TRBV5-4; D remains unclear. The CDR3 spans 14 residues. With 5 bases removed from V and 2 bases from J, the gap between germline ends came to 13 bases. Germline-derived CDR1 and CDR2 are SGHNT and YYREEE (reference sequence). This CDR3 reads CASRRWEENYGYTF. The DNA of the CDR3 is TGTGCCAGCAGACGGTGGGAGGAGAACTATGGCTACACCTTC.